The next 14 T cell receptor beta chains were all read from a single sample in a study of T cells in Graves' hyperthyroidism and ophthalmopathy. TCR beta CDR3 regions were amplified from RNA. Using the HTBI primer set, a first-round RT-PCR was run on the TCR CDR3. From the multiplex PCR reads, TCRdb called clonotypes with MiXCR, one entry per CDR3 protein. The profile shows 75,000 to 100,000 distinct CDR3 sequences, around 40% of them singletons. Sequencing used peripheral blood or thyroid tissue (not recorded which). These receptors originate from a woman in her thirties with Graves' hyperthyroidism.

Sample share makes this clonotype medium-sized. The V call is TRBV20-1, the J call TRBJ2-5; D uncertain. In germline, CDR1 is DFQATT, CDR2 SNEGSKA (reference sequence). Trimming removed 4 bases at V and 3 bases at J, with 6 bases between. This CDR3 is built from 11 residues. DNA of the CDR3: TGCAGTGCTACCCTGGAAGAGACCCAGTACTTC. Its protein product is CSATLEETQYF.

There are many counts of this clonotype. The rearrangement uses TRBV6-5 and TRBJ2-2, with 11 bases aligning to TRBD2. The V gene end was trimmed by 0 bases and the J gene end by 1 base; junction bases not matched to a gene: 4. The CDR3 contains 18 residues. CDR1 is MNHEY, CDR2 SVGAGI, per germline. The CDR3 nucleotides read TGTGCCAGCAGTTACTCGCTAGCGGGAGGCCTGAACACCGGGGAGCTGTTTTTT. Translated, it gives CASSYSLAGGLNTGELFF.

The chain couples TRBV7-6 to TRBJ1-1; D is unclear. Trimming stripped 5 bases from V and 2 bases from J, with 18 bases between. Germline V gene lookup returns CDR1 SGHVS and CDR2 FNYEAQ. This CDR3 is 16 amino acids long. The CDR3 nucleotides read TGTGCCAGCAGCCCCTTCACCCGGGGAGGAAACACTGAAGCTTTCTTT. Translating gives CASSPFTRGGNTEAFF. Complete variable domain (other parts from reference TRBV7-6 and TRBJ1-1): GAGVSQSPRYKVTKRGQDVALRCDPISGHVSLYWYRQALGQGPEFLTYFNYEAQQDKSGLPNDRFSAERPEGSISTLTIQRTEQRDSAMYRCASSPFTRGGNTEAFFGQGTRLTVV.

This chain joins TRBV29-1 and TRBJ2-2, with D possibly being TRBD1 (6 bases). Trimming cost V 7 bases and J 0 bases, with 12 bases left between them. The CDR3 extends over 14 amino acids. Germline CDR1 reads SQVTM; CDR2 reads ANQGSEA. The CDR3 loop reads CSARGGANTGELFF. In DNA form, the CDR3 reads TGCAGCGCCAGAGGGGGAGCGAACACCGGGGAGCTGTTTTTT.

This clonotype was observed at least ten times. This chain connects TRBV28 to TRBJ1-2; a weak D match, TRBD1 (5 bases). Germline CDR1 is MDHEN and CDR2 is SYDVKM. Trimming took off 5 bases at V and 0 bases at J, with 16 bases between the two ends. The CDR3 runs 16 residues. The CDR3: CASSPGWGKANYGYTF. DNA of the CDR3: TGTGCCAGCAGTCCGGGGTGGGGGAAAGCTAACTATGGCTACACCTTC.

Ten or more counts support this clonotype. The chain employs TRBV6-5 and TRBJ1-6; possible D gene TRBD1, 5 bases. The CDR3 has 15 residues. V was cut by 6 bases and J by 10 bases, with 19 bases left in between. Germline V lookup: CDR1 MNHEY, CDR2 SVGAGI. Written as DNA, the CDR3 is TGTGCCAGCAGGTTAAATACTTTGGGACCCTCACCCCTCCACTTT. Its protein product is CASRLNTLGPSPLHF.

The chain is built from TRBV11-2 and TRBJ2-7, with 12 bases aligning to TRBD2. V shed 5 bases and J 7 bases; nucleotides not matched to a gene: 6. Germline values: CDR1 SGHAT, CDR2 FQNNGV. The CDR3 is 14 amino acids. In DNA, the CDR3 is TGTGCCAGCAGCCCCCCGGGACTAGCGGGTGAGCAGTACTTC. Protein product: CASSPPGLAGEQYF.

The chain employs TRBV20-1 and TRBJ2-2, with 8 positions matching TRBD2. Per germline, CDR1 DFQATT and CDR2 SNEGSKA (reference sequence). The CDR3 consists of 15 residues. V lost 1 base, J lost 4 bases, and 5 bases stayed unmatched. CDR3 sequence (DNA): TGCAGTGCTAGAGTGGGAACTAGCGGCACCGGGGAGCTGTTTTTT. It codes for CSARVGTSGTGELFF.

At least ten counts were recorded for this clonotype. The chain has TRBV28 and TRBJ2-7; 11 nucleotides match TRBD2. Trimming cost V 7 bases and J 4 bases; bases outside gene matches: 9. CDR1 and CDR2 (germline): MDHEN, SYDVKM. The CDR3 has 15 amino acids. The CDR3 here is CASNPISSGRYEQYF. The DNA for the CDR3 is TGTGCCAGCAACCCCATATCTAGCGGGAGGTACGAGCAGTACTTC. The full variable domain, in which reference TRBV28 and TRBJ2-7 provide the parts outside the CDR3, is DVKVTQSSRYLVKRTGEKVFLECVQDMDHENMFWYRQDPGLGLRLIYFSYDVKMKEKGDIPEGYSVSREKKERFSLILESASTNQTSMYLCASNPISSGRYEQYFGPGTRLTVT.

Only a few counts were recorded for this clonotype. CDR3 nucleotides: TGTGCCAGCAGTTTTTTTTCAGGGGGGTACGATCAGCCCCAGCATTTT. Its protein product is CASSFFSGGYDQPQHF. The chain links TRBV28 to TRBJ1-5; TRBD1 aligns across 7 bases. From germline, CDR1 is MDHEN and CDR2 SYDVKM. With 3 bases clipped from V and 5 bases from J, the junction kept 10 bases outside the gene matches. This CDR3 is 16 amino acids long.

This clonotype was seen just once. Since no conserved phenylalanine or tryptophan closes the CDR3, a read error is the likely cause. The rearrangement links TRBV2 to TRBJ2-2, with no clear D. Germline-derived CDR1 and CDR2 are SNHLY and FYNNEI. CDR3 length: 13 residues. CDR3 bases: TGCGCCAGCAGCGCTTTACTGGCCGGGGAGCTGTTTCTT. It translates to CASSALLAGELFL.

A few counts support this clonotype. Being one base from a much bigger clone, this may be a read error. The CDR3 is CASSLPRIVGNSPLHF. CDR3 DNA: TGTGCCAGCAGTTTACCCCGGATAGTAGGGAATTCACCCCTCCACTTT. V usage is TRBV27 and J usage is TRBJ1-6, with D unresolved. The germline V gene has CDR1 MNHEY and CDR2 SMNVEV (reference sequence). Trimming pared 2 bases from V and 7 bases from J, leaving 15 bases between. The CDR3 is made up of 16 amino acids.

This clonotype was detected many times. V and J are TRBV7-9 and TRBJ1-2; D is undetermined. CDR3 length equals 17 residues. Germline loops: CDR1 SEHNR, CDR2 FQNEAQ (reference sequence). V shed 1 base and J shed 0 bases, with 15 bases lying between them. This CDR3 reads CASSLVGLESANYGYTF. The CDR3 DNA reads TGTGCCAGCAGCTTAGTAGGTTTGGAGTCCGCTAACTATGGCTACACCTTC.

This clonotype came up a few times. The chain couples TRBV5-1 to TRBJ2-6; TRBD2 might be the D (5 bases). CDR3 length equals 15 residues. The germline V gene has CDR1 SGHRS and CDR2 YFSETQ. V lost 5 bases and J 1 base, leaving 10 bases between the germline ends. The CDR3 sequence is CASRTMDSGANVLTF. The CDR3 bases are TGCGCCAGCAGGACTATGGATTCTGGGGCCAACGTCCTGACTTTC.